These 7 T cell receptor beta chains came from one sample sequenced in a study of T cells after yellow fever vaccination (dated by TCRdb to 2018 to 2020). Per the publication, the treatment or condition label means: live attenuated yellow fever vaccine strain. Library preparation was by 5' RACE. Reads for this sample came from an Illumina HiSeq 2500. TCRdb trimmed the raw reads at Q25, called clones with MiXCR and kept productive beta chains. Every distinct CDR3 protein forms one entry, paired with its most common genes and DNA. The sample contains about 210,000 distinct CDR3 sequences, approximately 6.3% of them found a single time. The ten largest clones add up to about 1% of the sample. Sample: CD4+ T cells sorted from PBMCs, taken on the day of the yellow fever booster vaccination. These receptors all stem from a man aged 30-40 years who received the YFV17D yellow fever vaccine.

The V call is TRBV9, the J call TRBJ2-6; D is unresolved. This CDR3 is 14 amino acids long. Between the trimmed V and J ends, which lost 4 bases and 5 bases, there was a span of 10 bases. Germline V gene lookup returns CDR1 SGDLS and CDR2 YYNGEE. CDR3 sequence (DNA): TGTGCCAGCAGCTCTGAAGACTGGGCCAACGTCCTGACTTTC. Translated: CASSSEDWANVLTF. Drawing the rest from reference TRBV9 and TRBJ2-6, the complete variable domain is DSGVTQTPKHLITATGQRVTLRCSPRSGDLSVYWYQQSLDQGLQFLIQYYNGEERAKGNILERFSAQQFPDLHSELNLSSLELGDSALYFCASSSEDWANVLTFGAGSRLTVL.

This clonotype was detected only a few times. V gene TRBV20-1 combines with J gene TRBJ2-7; 12 bases match TRBD1. The germline CDR1 and CDR2 sequences are DFQATT and SNEGSKA (reference sequence). J gave up 6 bases and V 1 base, and 4 bases lay outside the gene matches. The CDR3 sequence is 14 residues long. CDR3 in DNA: TGCAGTGCTAGAGGGGACAGGGGGCGAGGCGAGCAGTACTTC. The encoded protein is CSARGDRGRGEQYF.

The chain couples TRBV6-5 to TRBJ1-2, with unresolved D. Germline loops: CDR1 MNHEY, CDR2 SVGAGI. The V gene lost 2 bases and the J gene lost 3 bases, with 7 bases spanning the gap. CDR3 length: 13 amino acids. The chain's CDR3 is CASSYGRYYGYTF. CDR3 DNA: TGTGCCAGCAGTTACGGCAGATACTATGGCTACACCTTC.

The chain combines TRBV20-1 with TRBJ1-5, with D perhaps TRBD1 (5 bases). Trimming cost V 1 base and J 6 bases, with 13 bases left between them. The germline V gene encodes CDR1 DFQATT and CDR2 SNEGSKA (reference sequence). This CDR3 is built from 14 residues. The CDR3 nucleotides are TGCAGTGCTAGAGGGGGGGTTCCTCCTCAGCCCCAGCATTTT. It translates to CSARGGVPPQPQHF.

The chain combines TRBV5-6 with TRBJ2-7; the D gene is possibly TRBD2 (6 bases). V was pared by 4 bases and J by 1 base, with 15 bases between. CDR1 is SGHDT and CDR2 is YYEEEE in the germline V gene. The CDR3 extends over 15 amino acids. CDR3 sequence: CASSPTGRGSYEQYF. Written as DNA, the CDR3 is TGTGCCAGCAGCCCGACGGGACGGGGGTCCTACGAGCAGTACTTC.

Details on this clonotype: The junction departs from germline at one end; a sequencing error may be responsible. The chain employs TRBV19 and TRBJ1-3; 7 bases map to TRBD1. The CDR3 is 14 amino acids. Germline loops: CDR1 LNHDA, CDR2 SQIVND (reference sequence). This chain's CDR3 is CATQGGSAGNTIYF. Written as DNA, the CDR3 is TGCGCTACACAAGGGGGCTCAGCCGGAAACACCATATATTTT.

The V call is TRBV20-1, the J call TRBJ2-1, with 9 bases lining up with TRBD1. V was clipped by 6 bases and J by 0 bases; unmatched bases: 6. The CDR3 length is 15 residues. CDR1 DFQATT and CDR2 SNEGSKA come from the germline V gene (reference sequence). The CDR3 DNA reads as TGCAGTGCGATAGGACAGGGGCGCTCCTACAATGAGCAGTTCTTC. Amino acids: CSAIGQGRSYNEQFF.